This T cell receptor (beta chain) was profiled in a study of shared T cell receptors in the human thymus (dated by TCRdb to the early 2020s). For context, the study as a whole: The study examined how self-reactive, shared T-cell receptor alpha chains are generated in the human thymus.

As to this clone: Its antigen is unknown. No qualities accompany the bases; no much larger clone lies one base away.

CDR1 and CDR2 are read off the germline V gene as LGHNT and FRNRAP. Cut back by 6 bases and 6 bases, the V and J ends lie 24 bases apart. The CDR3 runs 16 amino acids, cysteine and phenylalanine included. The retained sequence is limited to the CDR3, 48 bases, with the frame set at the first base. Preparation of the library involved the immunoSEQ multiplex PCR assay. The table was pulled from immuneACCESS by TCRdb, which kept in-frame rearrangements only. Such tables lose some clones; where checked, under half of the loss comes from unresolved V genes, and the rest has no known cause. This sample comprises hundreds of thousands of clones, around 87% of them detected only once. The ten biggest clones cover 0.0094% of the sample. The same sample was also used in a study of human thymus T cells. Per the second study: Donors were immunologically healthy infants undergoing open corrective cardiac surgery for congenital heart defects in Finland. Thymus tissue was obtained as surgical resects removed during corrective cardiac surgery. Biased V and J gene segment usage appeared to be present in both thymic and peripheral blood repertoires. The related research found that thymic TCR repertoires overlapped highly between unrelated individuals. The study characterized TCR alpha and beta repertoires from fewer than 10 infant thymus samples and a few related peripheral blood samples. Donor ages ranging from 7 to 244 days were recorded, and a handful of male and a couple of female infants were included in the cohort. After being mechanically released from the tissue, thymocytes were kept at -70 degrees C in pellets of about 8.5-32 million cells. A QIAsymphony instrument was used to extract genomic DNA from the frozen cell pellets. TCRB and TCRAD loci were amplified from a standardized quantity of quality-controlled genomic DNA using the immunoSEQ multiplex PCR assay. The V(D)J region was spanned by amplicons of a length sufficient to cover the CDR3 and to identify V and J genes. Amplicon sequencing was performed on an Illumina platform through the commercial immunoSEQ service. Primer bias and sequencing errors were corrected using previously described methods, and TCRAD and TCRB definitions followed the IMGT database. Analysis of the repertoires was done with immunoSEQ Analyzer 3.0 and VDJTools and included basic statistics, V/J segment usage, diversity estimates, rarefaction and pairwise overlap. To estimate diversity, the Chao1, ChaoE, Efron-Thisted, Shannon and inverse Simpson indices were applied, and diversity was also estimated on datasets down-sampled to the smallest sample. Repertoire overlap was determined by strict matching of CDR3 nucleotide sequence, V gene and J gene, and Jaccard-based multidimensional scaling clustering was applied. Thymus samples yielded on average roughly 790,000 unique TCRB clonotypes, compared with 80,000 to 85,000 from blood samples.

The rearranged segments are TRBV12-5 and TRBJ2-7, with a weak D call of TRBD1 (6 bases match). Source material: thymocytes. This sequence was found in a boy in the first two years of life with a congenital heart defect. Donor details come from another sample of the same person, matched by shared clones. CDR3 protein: CASGSHFHPGVSEQYF. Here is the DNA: TGTGCTAGTGGCTCTCACTTCCATCCAGGGGTTAGCGAGCAGTACTTC. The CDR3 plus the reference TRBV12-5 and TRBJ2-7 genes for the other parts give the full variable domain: DARVTQTPRHKVTEMGQEVTMRCQPILGHNTVFWYRQTMMQGLELLAYFRNRAPLDDSGMPKDRFSAEMPDATLATLKIQPSEPRDSAVYFCASGSHFHPGVSEQYFGPGTRLTVT.